These 28 T cell receptor beta chains came from one sample sequenced in a study of cytomegalovirus exposure and HLA in healthy donors. PCR amplification relied on 60 Vbeta primers (plus 13 Jbeta primers). Sequencing used immunoSEQ multiplex PCR; TCRdb keeps in-frame clones, though not all of them. The repertoire holds roughly 120,000 clones, with roughly 87% as singletons. Sequencing input: PBMCs. These receptors originate from a woman younger than 30 in good health and CMV-seronegative.

The V and J genes are TRBV4-1 and TRBJ2-7; TRBD2 matches at 8 bases. This CDR3 spans 14 amino acids. Germline CDR1 MGHRA, CDR2 YSYEKL. V lost 4 bases, J lost 7 bases, and 9 bases stayed unmatched. The CDR3 loop is CASSPGGRGEEQYF. The CDR3 DNA reads TGCGCCAGCAGCCCGGGGGGGAGGGGTGAAGAGCAGTACTTC.

For the CDR3, the DNA is TGTGCCAGCAGCTTAGGTGCGGGCCAAAGGGTCTATGGCTACACCTTC. Encoded protein: CASSLGAGQRVYGYTF. This chain connects TRBV7-2 to TRBJ1-2; no firm D call. Per germline, CDR1 SGHTA and CDR2 FQGNSA. With 1 base removed from V and 4 bases from J, the gap between germline ends came to 16 bases. CDR3 length equals 16 residues.

CDR3: CASSIGRIEAFF. CDR3 nucleotides: TGTGCCAGTAGTATAGGGCGGATTGAAGCTTTCTTT. The gene calls are TRBV19 and TRBJ1-1; D not resolved. Germline assignment: CDR1 LNHDA and CDR2 SQIVND (reference sequence). CDR3 size: 12 residues. The V and J ends lost 1 base and 7 bases respectively, with 7 bases between them.

This clone was found once. The junction shows a germline mismatch at one end, possibly a read error. This chain uses TRBV19 with TRBJ1-1, with D hard to call. The length of the CDR3 is 12 residues. Germline V gives CDR1 LNHDA, CDR2 SQIVND (reference sequence). CDR3 residues: CAGSITGTEAFF. DNA of the CDR3: TGTGCCGGTAGTATAACGGGGACTGAAGCTTTCTTT.

The chain carries TRBV19 and TRBJ1-2; 9 bases match TRBD1. Trimming removed 6 bases from V and 5 bases from J; junction bases left unmatched: 4. Germline-derived CDR1 and CDR2 are LNHDA and SQIVND (reference sequence). The CDR3 covers 13 residues. In DNA form, the CDR3 reads TGTGCCAGTAGGACAGGGGGGTCGTATGGCTACACCTTC. Protein product: CASRTGGSYGYTF.

The chain recombines TRBV27 with TRBJ1-2, with D perhaps TRBD1 (6 bases). CDR3 length: 17 residues. Germline-derived CDR1 and CDR2 are MNHEY and SMNVEV (reference sequence). Trimming cost V 8 bases and J 0 bases, with 22 bases left between them. Here the CDR3 reads CASRSGVGPSTNYGYTF. DNA for the CDR3: TGTGCCAGCCGTTCAGGGGTCGGCCCCTCTACTAACTATGGCTACACCTTC.

The genes are TRBV7-2 and TRBJ1-2, with 8 nucleotides matching TRBD1. J was trimmed by 3 bases and V by 4 bases; bases with no gene match: 7. CDR1 and CDR2 (germline): SGHTA, FQGNSA. The CDR3 totals 15 residues. CDR3 region: CASSSYRGYDYGYTF. For the CDR3, the DNA is TGTGCCAGCAGCTCATACAGGGGGTACGACTATGGCTACACCTTC.

V gene TRBV11-2 combines with J gene TRBJ2-7, with TRBD1 matching over 7 bases. V lost 3 bases and J lost 3; bases outside the gene matches: 11. CDR3 length: 16 residues. Germline lookup yields CDR1 SGHAT and CDR2 FQNNGV. The CDR3 reads CASSFRVRGPGYEQYF. CDR3 nucleotide sequence: TGTGCCAGCAGCTTCCGGGTAAGGGGGCCAGGCTACGAGCAGTACTTC.

The sample holds one count of this clone. The V call is TRBV5-4, the J call TRBJ1-2; tentative D call: TRBD1 (5 bases). CDR1 and CDR2 (germline): SGHNT, YYREEE (reference sequence). This CDR3 is 16 amino acids long. V dropped 1 base and J dropped 0 bases, with 13 bases sitting between them. CDR3 protein: CASSLPLLGANYGYTF. The CDR3 region has the DNA TGTGCCAGCAGCTTGCCTCTTCTAGGGGCTAACTATGGCTACACCTTC.

The chain employs TRBV5-1 and TRBJ2-1, with D uncertain. V gave up 4 bases and J gave up 1 base, with 9 bases separating them. Per the germline V gene, CDR1 is SGHRS and CDR2 is YFSETQ. The CDR3 is 14 residues long. CDR3 sequence reads: CASSPSPSYNEQFF. In DNA form, the CDR3 reads TGCGCCAGCAGCCCCTCCCCTTCCTACAATGAGCAGTTCTTC.

The chain is built from TRBV2 and TRBJ1-6, with TRBD1 matching over 7 bases. CDR3 length: 15 residues. Germline trimming cut 4 bases from V and 11 bases from J; bases unmatched to any gene: 11. The germline CDR1 and CDR2 sequences are SNHLY and FYNNEI. DNA for the CDR3: TGTGCCAGCAGTGCCCAGACAGGGAAAATGGCACCCCTCCACTTT. This translates into CASSAQTGKMAPLHF.

This chain uses TRBV5-1 with TRBJ1-1, with no clear D. Trimming removed 4 bases at V and 5 bases at J, with 15 bases between. This CDR3 region has 14 residues. CDR1 is SGHRS and CDR2 is YFSETQ in the germline V gene. The CDR3 sequence is CASSPRGGRTEAFF. DNA for the CDR3: TGCGCCAGCAGCCCCCGGGGAGGGCGTACTGAAGCTTTCTTT.

The chain carries TRBV5-6 and TRBJ1-2; D is unclear. CDR1 is SGHDT and CDR2 is YYEEEE in the germline V gene. The CDR3 is made up of 14 amino acids. The germline V and J ends were trimmed by 2 bases and 0 bases, with 8 bases remaining between them. For the CDR3, the DNA is TGTGCCAGCAGCTTCCCGGGAACTAACTATGGCTACACCTTC. Its translation: CASSFPGTNYGYTF.

The V call is TRBV6-5, the J call TRBJ1-2, with 9 positions matching TRBD1. This CDR3 contains 14 residues. V shed 5 bases, J shed 3 bases, and the junction held 4 bases outside the gene matches. The germline CDR1 and CDR2 sequences are MNHEY and SVGAGI. CDR3 bases: TGTGCCAGCAGTATACAGGGGGCTTACTATGGCTACACCTTC. Its protein is CASSIQGAYYGYTF.

In its sample, this clone was seen once. This rearrangement joins TRBV4-1 to TRBJ1-4; 7 nucleotides match TRBD1. The CDR3 is 15 residues long. V lost 1 base, J lost 7 bases, and 6 bases stayed unmatched. Looked up from germline, CDR1 is MGHRA and CDR2 is YSYEKL. This CDR3 is CASSQGQGGGEKLFF. The CDR3 DNA sequence: TGCGCCAGCAGCCAAGGACAGGGAGGAGGTGAAAAACTGTTTTTT.

The chain uses TRBV7-8 and TRBJ2-2; D is perhaps TRBD2 (7 bases). CDR1 is SGHVS, CDR2 FQNEAQ, per germline. The CDR3 length is 16 residues. Trimming took off 5 bases at V and 1 base at J, with 14 bases between the two ends. The CDR3, as DNA: TGTGCCAGCAGCCCAAGGGGGGGGGTGAACACCGGGGAGCTGTTTTTT. Encoded protein: CASSPRGGVNTGELFF.

This chain uses TRBV5-4 with TRBJ1-1, with TRBD1 identical over 10 bases. J was trimmed by 4 bases and V by 5 bases; bases with no gene match: 8. This CDR3 has 15 residues. Germline V gives CDR1 SGHNT, CDR2 YYREEE (reference sequence). The DNA for the CDR3 is TGTGCCAGCAGAGGACAGGGGGGGCTTGGCACTGAAGCTTTCTTT. Translated, it gives CASRGQGGLGTEAFF.

This chain uses TRBV19 with TRBJ1-2, with a tentative D call TRBD1 (5 bases). CDR3 length equals 12 residues. Germline values: CDR1 LNHDA, CDR2 SQIVND (reference sequence). The V end lost 1 base, the J end lost 13 bases, and 13 bases lay between the germline ends. The CDR3 sequence is CASSIVSGHITF. The CDR3 DNA is TGTGCCAGTAGTATAGTTTCAGGACACATCACCTTC. The variable domain in full, completed from reference TRBV19 and TRBJ1-2, reads DGGITQSPKYLFRKEGQNVTLSCEQNLNHDAMYWYRQDPGQGLRLIYYSQIVNDFQKGDIAEGYSVSREKKESFPLTVTSAQKNPTAFYLCASSIVSGHITFGSGTRLTVV.

The gene calls are TRBV18 and TRBJ2-5; 11 bases agree with TRBD2. Germline loops: CDR1 KGHSH, CDR2 LQKENI. V shed 4 bases, J shed 4 bases, and the junction held 8 bases outside the gene matches. The CDR3 spans 16 residues. This CDR3 reads CASSRLTSGSGETQYF. DNA for the CDR3: TGTGCCAGCTCACGTTTAACTAGCGGGAGCGGAGAGACCCAGTACTTC. Combining the CDR3 with reference TRBV18 and TRBJ2-5 gives the whole variable domain NAGVMQNPRHLVRRRGQEARLRCSPMKGHSHVYWYRQLPEEGLKFMVYLQKENIIDESGMPKERFSAEFPKEGPSILRIQQVVRGDSAAYFCASSRLTSGSGETQYFGPGTRLLVL.

The chain joins TRBV2 to TRBJ2-1; 8 bases agree with TRBD2. This CDR3 region has 15 residues. Germline-derived CDR1 and CDR2 are SNHLY and FYNNEI. V was clipped by 6 bases and J by 7 bases; unmatched bases: 11. This CDR3 is CASRAESGSYNEQFF. The DNA of the CDR3 is TGTGCCAGCAGGGCCGAGAGCGGGAGTTATAATGAGCAGTTCTTC. The variable domain in full, completed from reference TRBV2 and TRBJ2-1, reads EPEVTQTPSHQVTQMGQEVILRCVPISNHLYFYWYRQILGQKVEFLVSFYNNEISEKSEIFDDQFSVERPDGSNFTLKIRSTKLEDSAMYFCASRAESGSYNEQFFGPGTRLTVL.

This chain joins TRBV6-1 and TRBJ1-1; TRBD1 agrees at 9 bases. Germline CDR1 and CDR2: MNHNS and SASEGT. The CDR3 spans 13 residues. J gave up 3 bases and V 7 bases, and 3 bases lay outside the gene matches. Written as DNA, the CDR3 is TGTGCCAGCATTAGACAGGGGGACACTGAAGCTTTCTTT. Protein product: CASIRQGDTEAFF.

The rearrangement joins TRBV27 to TRBJ1-5; D is unclear. Germline loops: CDR1 MNHEY, CDR2 SMNVEV (reference sequence). V was shortened by 4 bases and J by 5 bases, with 3 bases between the two germline ends. The length of the CDR3 is 11 residues. Here the CDR3 reads CASSSDQPQHF. CDR3 nucleotides: TGTGCCAGCAGTTCCGATCAGCCCCAGCATTTT.

The V gene is TRBV5-1, the J gene TRBJ2-5; a weak D match, TRBD1 (6 bases). CDR1 and CDR2 (germline): SGHRS, YFSETQ. The CDR3 spans 16 residues. V lost 4 bases, J lost 2 bases, and 18 bases lay in between. The CDR3 coding sequence is TGCGCCAGCAGCCCTGAGGGGGTCTTGATACAAGAGACCCAGTACTTC. Translated: CASSPEGVLIQETQYF. Together with reference TRBV5-1 and TRBJ2-5, the CDR3 gives the full variable domain: KAGVTQTPRYLIKTRGQQVTLSCSPISGHRSVSWYQQTPGQGLQFLFEYFSETQRNKGNFPGRFSGRQFSNSRSEMNVSTLELGDSALYLCASSPEGVLIQETQYFGPGTRLLVL.

V gene TRBV5-1 combines with J gene TRBJ2-3, with 12 bases fitting TRBD2. The CDR3 covers 17 residues. CDR1 is SGHRS, CDR2 YFSETQ, per germline. Germline trimming cut 1 base from V and 1 base from J; bases unmatched to any gene: 4. CDR3 DNA sequence: TGCGCCAGCAGCTTGTCGACTAGCGGGGGTGGCACAGATACGCAGTATTTT. It translates to CASSLSTSGGGTDTQYF.

J is TRBJ1-4 and V is TRBV6-5; D gene uncertain. V was trimmed by 5 bases and J by 6 bases, leaving 13 bases between them. The CDR3 is made up of 14 amino acids. The V gene's germline CDR1 is MNHEY and CDR2 SVGAGI. The CDR3, as DNA: TGTGCCAGCAGTGCCATGGAGGCGGATGAAAAACTGTTTTTT. It specifies CASSAMEADEKLFF.

The CDR3 sequence: CASSLGGGQGNQPQHF. The CDR3 coding sequence is TGCGCCAGCAGCTTGGGAGGTGGACAGGGCAATCAGCCCCAGCATTTT. The gene calls are TRBV5-1 and TRBJ1-5, with 7 bases fitting TRBD1. From germline, CDR1 is SGHRS and CDR2 YFSETQ. This CDR3 is built from 16 residues. Trimming removed 0 bases from V and 2 bases from J; junction bases left unmatched: 5.

The gene calls are TRBV5-4 and TRBJ2-3, with 9 positions matching TRBD2. The CDR3 contains 14 residues. The V gene's germline CDR1 is SGHNT and CDR2 YYREEE (reference sequence). The J segment lost 1 base and the V segment lost 5 bases, leaving 2 bases of the junction unmatched. The CDR3: CASRLAGGTDTQYF. CDR3 DNA: TGTGCCAGCAGATTAGCGGGGGGCACAGATACGCAGTATTTT.

This chain uses TRBV27 with TRBJ2-3, with 8 bases identical to TRBD2. Germline V gene lookup returns CDR1 MNHEY and CDR2 SMNVEV (reference sequence). This CDR3 region has 14 residues. V dropped 6 bases and J dropped 5; count of bases not matched to a gene: 7. The CDR3 DNA follows: TGTGCCAGCAGACCGCGGGGGGCGGGAGATACGCAGTATTTT. Translated: CASRPRGAGDTQYF.